This T cell receptor (beta chain) appears in the sequencing data of a study of T cells after posttransplantation cyclophosphamide. Germline lookup yields CDR1 LNHDA and CDR2 SQIVND (reference sequence). The CDR3 loop spans 13 amino acids. Trimming pared 7 bases from V and 7 bases from J, leaving 14 bases between. The related graft donor's blood sample was taken on the day of bone marrow donation. This clone showed up many times. Its antigen is still unknown. Sequencing was performed with immunoSEQ multiplex PCR; in TCRdb, only in-frame clones are kept and a portion is missing. The record shows about 12,000 clones for this sample, with no singletons present. Study-level points and caveats: Later blood repertoires were often dominated by clones from the donor CD8+ memory compartment. After PTCy, TRB diversity resembled that of CNI/methotrexate controls.

The source is a middle-aged woman in good health, CMV-negative, and a related stem cell transplant donor. J is TRBJ2-1 and V is TRBV19; a possible D gene is TRBD1 (5 bases). Input material: PBMCs. The chain's CDR3 is CASKVRAENEQFF. DNA of the CDR3: TGTGCCAGTAAGGTCAGGGCGGAGAATGAGCAGTTCTTC.